This is a list of T cell receptor beta chains from one sample in a study of OX40 agonist ivuxolimab in advanced cancers. Libraries were prepared by immunoSEQ multiplex PCR; TCRdb keeps only in-frame clonotypes and omits some of them. The data contain 16,000 or so clones, around nine tenths of them singletons. Source: CD4+ or CD8+ T cells sorted from blood, taken in a trial of the OX40 agonist ivuxolimab. The origin of the receptors is an adult with an advanced solid tumor such as melanoma, head and neck, liver or kidney cancer. Each CDR3 is given with its conserved first and last residue. A D gene is named only where the DNA matches it firmly. Size tells how often a clone was seen (once, few, many) or the class of an expanded clone, and some rows leave it out.

d_gene: NA; abundance: few; len: 13; v_gene: TRBV28; j_gene: TRBJ1-5; CDR3nt: TGTGCCAGCAGTAAGCCAGTGGCTCAGCCCCAGCATTTT; CDR3aa: CASSKPVAQPQHF
d_gene: NA; abundance: NA; len: 12; v_gene: TRBV2; j_gene: TRBJ2-1; CDR3nt: TGTGCCAGCACCGGGTCCTACAATGAGCAGTTCTTC; CDR3aa: CASTGSYNEQFF
d_gene: TRBD1; abundance: NA; len: 15; v_gene: TRBV10-3; j_gene: TRBJ1-1; CDR3nt: TGTGCCATCAGTGAGTCTGGGAGGGGGCGGCCTGAAGCTTTCTTT; CDR3aa: CAISESGRGRPEAFF
d_gene: TRBD1; abundance: few; len: 15; v_gene: TRBV6-1; j_gene: TRBJ1-2; CDR3nt: TGTGCCAGCAGTCCACAGAACGGACAGGGTCGAGGCTACACCTTC; CDR3aa: CASSPQNGQGRGYTF
d_gene: NA; abundance: NA; len: 15; v_gene: TRBV7-3; j_gene: TRBJ2-7; CDR3nt: TGTGCCAGCAGCTTGCAACCCCGATCAGCAAACGAGCAGTACTTC; CDR3aa: CASSLQPRSANEQYF
d_gene: TRBD1; abundance: few; len: 15; v_gene: TRBV5-1; j_gene: TRBJ2-1; CDR3nt: TGCGCCAGCAGCTCCGGACAGGGGGCCTACAATGAGCAGTTCTTC; CDR3aa: CASSSGQGAYNEQFF
d_gene: TRBD1; abundance: NA; len: 14; v_gene: TRBV30; j_gene: TRBJ2-1; CDR3nt: TGTGCCTGGACCGGGACAGGGGGTGACAATGAGCAGTTCTTC; CDR3aa: CAWTGTGGDNEQFF
d_gene: TRBD1; abundance: NA; len: 16; v_gene: TRBV6-5; j_gene: TRBJ1-4; CDR3nt: TGTGCCAGCAGTTCCTCGGACAGGTCTTCTAATGAAAAACTGTTTTTT; CDR3aa: CASSSSDRSSNEKLFF
d_gene: TRBD1; abundance: NA; len: 14; v_gene: TRBV6-6; j_gene: TRBJ2-7; CDR3nt: TGTGCCAGCAGGACCGGGACAGGGGGCAACGAGCAGTACTTC; CDR3aa: CASRTGTGGNEQYF
d_gene: NA; abundance: NA; len: 19; v_gene: TRBV5-6; j_gene: TRBJ2-6; CDR3nt: TGTGCCAGCAGCCCCCCGGGCAGGGCGGTGCGGTTCGGGGCCAACGTCCTGACTTTC; CDR3aa: CASSPPGRAVRFGANVLTF
d_gene: TRBD1; abundance: NA; len: 16; v_gene: TRBV7-9; j_gene: TRBJ1-1; CDR3nt: TGTGCCAGCAGCCAGGGGACAGGGGGCCTGAACACTGAAGCTTTCTTT; CDR3aa: CASSQGTGGLNTEAFF
d_gene: TRBD2; abundance: NA; len: 14; v_gene: TRBV25-1; j_gene: TRBJ2-1; CDR3nt: TGTGCCTGCCGGGCGGGAGCCCCCTACAATGAGCAGTTCTTC; CDR3aa: CACRAGAPYNEQFF
d_gene: NA; abundance: NA; len: 11; v_gene: TRBV7-3; j_gene: TRBJ2-1; CDR3nt: TGTGCCAGCAGCTTAGGGATTGAGCAGTTCTTC; CDR3aa: CASSLGIEQFF
d_gene: TRBD2; abundance: NA; len: 14; v_gene: TRBV28; j_gene: TRBJ2-2; CDR3nt: TGTGCCAGCAGCGGACTAGCGGACACCGGGGAGCTGTTTTTT; CDR3aa: CASSGLADTGELFF
d_gene: TRBD1; abundance: NA; len: 14; v_gene: TRBV28; j_gene: TRBJ1-2; CDR3nt: TGTGCCAGCAGTTTCCAGGGGGCGCGGTATGGCTACACCTTC; CDR3aa: CASSFQGARYGYTF
d_gene: TRBD2; abundance: few; len: 15; v_gene: TRBV18; j_gene: TRBJ2-1; CDR3nt: TGTGCCAGCTCGCCCCTAGCGGGAGCGGTAAATGAGCAGTTCTTC; CDR3aa: CASSPLAGAVNEQFF
d_gene: TRBD1; abundance: NA; len: 14; v_gene: TRBV18; j_gene: TRBJ1-1; CDR3nt: TGTGCCAGCTCTGGACAGGGAATGAACACTGAAGCTTTCTTT; CDR3aa: CASSGQGMNTEAFF
d_gene: NA; abundance: NA; len: 12; v_gene: TRBV5-8; j_gene: TRBJ2-3; CDR3nt: TGTGCCAGCAGCTTCAGGGCGGATACGCAGTATTTT; CDR3aa: CASSFRADTQYF
d_gene: NA; abundance: NA; len: 12; v_gene: TRBV2; j_gene: TRBJ1-2; CDR3nt: TGTGCCAGCAGTGGGACAAACTATGGCTACACCTTC; CDR3aa: CASSGTNYGYTF
d_gene: NA; abundance: NA; len: 13; v_gene: TRBV19; j_gene: TRBJ2-7; CDR3nt: TGTGCCAGTAGTAGGCTGGACAGCTACGAGCAGTACTTC; CDR3aa: CASSRLDSYEQYF
d_gene: TRBD2; abundance: NA; len: 17; v_gene: TRBV4-2; j_gene: TRBJ2-1; CDR3nt: TGTGCCAGCAGCCAAGGGGTAGCGGGAGGGCTCTACAATGAGCAGTTCTTC; CDR3aa: CASSQGVAGGLYNEQFF
d_gene: NA; abundance: few; len: 14; v_gene: TRBV6-4; j_gene: TRBJ2-2; CDR3nt: TGTGCCAGCAGCGGGGACATCTGGGCCGGGGAGCTGTTTTTT; CDR3aa: CASSGDIWAGELFF
d_gene: TRBD2; abundance: NA; len: 14; v_gene: TRBV19; j_gene: TRBJ2-1; CDR3nt: TGTGCCAGTAGTAGGACTAGCGGTAACAATGAGCAGTTCTTC; CDR3aa: CASSRTSGNNEQFF
d_gene: TRBD1; abundance: NA; len: 14; v_gene: TRBV19; j_gene: TRBJ1-2; CDR3nt: TGTGCCAGTATTTCAGGGGGCGAGGACTATGGCTACACCTTC; CDR3aa: CASISGGEDYGYTF
d_gene: NA; abundance: NA; len: 14; v_gene: TRBV11-3; j_gene: TRBJ2-2; CDR3nt: TGTGCCAGCAGCTTCTATGAGAACACCGGGGAGCTGTTTTTT; CDR3aa: CASSFYENTGELFF
d_gene: NA; abundance: once; len: 15; v_gene: TRBV5-1; j_gene: TRBJ2-3; CDR3nt: TGCGCCAGCAGCTTGGATTCAGTTTCCACAGATACGCAGTATTTT; CDR3aa: CASSLDSVSTDTQYF
d_gene: NA; abundance: NA; len: 13; v_gene: TRBV9; j_gene: TRBJ2-2; CDR3nt: TGTGCCAGCACCGTTAGTGGGACCGGGGAGCTGTTTTTT; CDR3aa: CASTVSGTGELFF
d_gene: NA; abundance: NA; len: 14; v_gene: TRBV6-6; j_gene: TRBJ2-7; CDR3nt: TGTGCCAGCAGTTACTTTAGCGCCAACTACGAGCAGTACTTC; CDR3aa: CASSYFSANYEQYF
d_gene: TRBD2; abundance: NA; len: 12; v_gene: TRBV9; j_gene: TRBJ2-1; CDR3nt: TGTGCCAGCAACATCCCGCGGGAGGGTCTGTTCTTC; CDR3aa: CASNIPREGLFF
d_gene: TRBD2; abundance: NA; len: 15; v_gene: TRBV27; j_gene: TRBJ2-1; CDR3nt: TGTGCCAGCAGTGAACAGACTAGCGGGGCCAATGAGCAGTTCTTC; CDR3aa: CASSEQTSGANEQFF
d_gene: NA; abundance: few; len: 14; v_gene: TRBV7-8; j_gene: TRBJ1-5; CDR3nt: TGTGCCAGCAGCCAAGATTATAGCAATCAGCCCCAGCATTTT; CDR3aa: CASSQDYSNQPQHF
d_gene: TRBD1; abundance: NA; len: 16; v_gene: TRBV19; j_gene: TRBJ2-6; CDR3nt: TGTGCCACCGGGGACAGGTCTGGGCTCGGGGCCAACGTCCTGACTTTC; CDR3aa: CATGDRSGLGANVLTF
d_gene: TRBD2; abundance: NA; len: 11; v_gene: TRBV11-2; j_gene: TRBJ2-5; CDR3nt: TGTGCCAGCGGATCCCAGCGGGGGCAGTACTTC; CDR3aa: CASGSQRGQYF
d_gene: NA; abundance: few; len: 14; v_gene: TRBV7-9; j_gene: TRBJ2-7; CDR3nt: TGTGCCAGCAGCTCCGAGGGGGAAAGCTACGAGCAGTACTTC; CDR3aa: CASSSEGESYEQYF
d_gene: NA; abundance: NA; len: 15; v_gene: TRBV27; j_gene: TRBJ2-5; CDR3nt: TGTGCCAGCAGTTTCCAGGGGGGGTTCCAAGAGACCCAGTACTTC; CDR3aa: CASSFQGGFQETQYF
d_gene: TRBD2; abundance: medium-sized; len: 14; v_gene: TRBV30; j_gene: TRBJ2-1; CDR3nt: TGTGCCTGGAGGTCCAGCGGGAGCCCCAATGAGCAGTTCTTC; CDR3aa: CAWRSSGSPNEQFF
d_gene: TRBD2; abundance: NA; len: 16; v_gene: TRBV7-9; j_gene: TRBJ2-3; CDR3nt: TGTGCCAGCAGCTTAGCATTAGCGGGGGGCACAGATACGCAGTATTTT; CDR3aa: CASSLALAGGTDTQYF
d_gene: TRBD2; abundance: NA; len: 14; v_gene: TRBV27; j_gene: TRBJ2-7; CDR3nt: TGTGCCAGCAGTTTACGACTAGCGAACTACGAGCAGTACTTC; CDR3aa: CASSLRLANYEQYF
d_gene: NA; abundance: NA; len: 14; v_gene: TRBV6-1; j_gene: TRBJ1-2; CDR3nt: TGTGCCAGCAGTGAATATCCCACTAACTATGGCTACACCTTC; CDR3aa: CASSEYPTNYGYTF
d_gene: NA; abundance: NA; len: 14; v_gene: TRBV4-2; j_gene: TRBJ1-3; CDR3nt: TGTGCCAGCAGCTTAGATGTGTACGGAAACACCATATATTTT; CDR3aa: CASSLDVYGNTIYF
d_gene: NA; abundance: NA; len: 15; v_gene: TRBV30; j_gene: TRBJ1-4; CDR3nt: TGTGCCTGGAGTTTACGAGGTTCGCCTAATGAAAAACTGTTTTTT; CDR3aa: CAWSLRGSPNEKLFF
d_gene: NA; abundance: NA; len: 14; v_gene: TRBV6-5; j_gene: TRBJ2-6; CDR3nt: TGTGCCAGCACCCGAACTTCTGGGGCCAACGTCCTGACTTTC; CDR3aa: CASTRTSGANVLTF
d_gene: TRBD2; abundance: NA; len: 16; v_gene: TRBV18; j_gene: TRBJ2-1; CDR3nt: TGTGCCAGCTCACTTCGAAAAGCGGGAGACCACAATGAGCAGTTCTTC; CDR3aa: CASSLRKAGDHNEQFF
d_gene: NA; abundance: NA; len: 15; v_gene: TRBV13; j_gene: TRBJ2-3; CDR3nt: TGTGCCAGCAGCCCAGGGGGGCGAGGCACAGATACGCAGTATTTT; CDR3aa: CASSPGGRGTDTQYF
d_gene: NA; abundance: few; len: 13; v_gene: TRBV18; j_gene: TRBJ1-5; CDR3nt: TGTGCCAGCTCTCAAGGGCTCAATCAGCCCCAGCATTTT; CDR3aa: CASSQGLNQPQHF
d_gene: TRBD1; abundance: NA; len: 15; v_gene: TRBV6-5; j_gene: TRBJ2-1; CDR3nt: TGTGCCAGCAAGAACCCGGGACAGGGTGACAATGAGCAGTTCTTC; CDR3aa: CASKNPGQGDNEQFF